Below, 8 T cell receptor beta chains from the same sample are listed, as sequenced in a study of shared clonotypes between healthy human individuals. Repertoires were generated with immunoSEQ multiplex PCR, while TCRdb's copy carries only in-frame clones and drops some. Among 750,000 to 1,000,000 clones listed, over 90% were seen once. Naive CD8 cells lacked CD45RO and underwent positive selection for CCR7, leaving out terminally differentiated effector memory CD45RA+ cells. The material sequenced was naive CD8+ T cells sorted from blood. The receptors were sampled from a man between 25 and 39 years old in good health.

The genes are TRBV27 and TRBJ2-5; D unresolved. The CDR3 has 14 residues. The V end lost 4 bases, the J end lost 3 bases, and 12 bases lay between the germline ends. Looked up from germline, CDR1 is MNHEY and CDR2 is SMNVEV (reference sequence). The CDR3 sequence: CASSSLQGKETQYF. CDR3 sequence (DNA): TGTGCCAGCAGTTCCCTCCAAGGCAAAGAGACCCAGTACTTC.

The V gene is TRBV2, the J gene TRBJ2-1; 16 positions match TRBD2. Germline CDR1 SNHLY, CDR2 FYNNEI. Trimming removed 6 bases from V and 0 bases from J; junction bases left unmatched: 8. This CDR3 has 19 amino acids. DNA for the CDR3: TGTGCCAGCAGGGAGGGACTAGCGGGAGGGAGTGTCTCCTACAATGAGCAGTTCTTC. Amino acid sequence: CASREGLAGGSVSYNEQFF.

The chain employs TRBV11-2 and TRBJ2-7; possibly TRBD1 for D (6 bases). V lost 1 base, J lost 5 bases, and 12 bases lay in between. The CDR3 has 14 amino acids. Per the germline V gene, CDR1 is SGHAT and CDR2 is FQNNGV. In nucleotides, the CDR3 is TGTGCCAGCAGCTTAGCGGTCAGGGGCAACGAGCAGTACTTC. Its translation: CASSLAVRGNEQYF.

This chain links TRBV27 with TRBJ2-1, with unresolved D. CDR1 and CDR2 from the germline V gene are MNHEY and SMNVEV (reference sequence). Trimming pared 8 bases from V and 0 bases from J, leaving 5 bases between. This CDR3 spans 12 amino acids. The DNA for the CDR3 is TGTGCCAGCGGGGTCTCCTACAATGAGCAGTTCTTC. Its protein is CASGVSYNEQFF.

This chain uses TRBV19 with TRBJ1-1; D may be TRBD1 (5 bases). CDR1 and CDR2 (germline): LNHDA, SQIVND (reference sequence). V was pared by 4 bases and J by 1 base, with 13 bases between. The CDR3 runs to 15 residues. This chain's CDR3 is CASSTAGRGNTEAFF. The CDR3 bases are TGTGCCAGTAGTACGGCAGGGAGAGGGAACACTGAAGCTTTCTTT.

The V call is TRBV4-3, the J call TRBJ2-7; possibly TRBD1 for D (6 bases). CDR1 LGHNA and CDR2 YSLEER come from the germline V gene. The CDR3 is made up of 15 amino acids. V was trimmed by 4 bases and J by 2 bases, leaving 15 bases between them. CDR3 sequence: CASSPFRGSPYEQYF. In nucleotides, the CDR3 is TGCGCCAGCAGCCCGTTTAGGGGGTCCCCCTACGAGCAGTACTTC.

The chain couples TRBV7-9 to TRBJ2-1; 10 bases are a match to TRBD2. The CDR3 sequence is 15 residues long. Germline values: CDR1 SEHNR, CDR2 FQNEAQ (reference sequence). V shed 2 bases, J shed 9 bases, and the junction held 7 bases outside the gene matches. This chain's CDR3 is CASSLSLAGVVEQFF. DNA for the CDR3: TGTGCCAGCAGCTTAAGCCTAGCGGGAGTCGTTGAGCAGTTCTTC.

The chain joins TRBV10-3 to TRBJ1-3; D is unclear. The CDR3 consists of 13 residues. V was shortened by 6 bases and J by 8 bases, with 14 bases between the two germline ends. Germline CDR1 is ENHRY and CDR2 is SYGVKD. The CDR3 coding sequence is TGTGCCATCAGGGTTGGAGGGCAAGACACCATATATTTT. Translating it yields CAIRVGGQDTIYF.